This section outlines one T cell receptor (beta chain) sequence together with its context. Its antigen is unidentified. The germline CDR1 and CDR2 sequences are LGHNA and YSLEER. The CDR3 is 15 residues long. V was trimmed by 1 base and J by 7 bases, leaving 16 bases between them. The data are from a study of cytomegalovirus exposure and HLA in healthy donors. Findings and limits, study-wide: The authors assumed roughly uniform sequencing depth across donors for presence/absence analyses.

A multiplex PCR was run with 60 Vbeta primers and 13 Jbeta primers. Method: immunoSEQ multiplex PCR; TCRdb's copy keeps in-frame clones and lacks some. The sample yields over 100,000 clones, roughly 72% seen once. The sample taken for sequencing was PBMCs. V gene TRBV4-3 combines with J gene TRBJ1-2; D might be TRBD1 (6 bases). This TCR was recovered from a male donor in good health and CMV-seronegative. Here the CDR3 reads CASSQGRNKQGGYTF. The CDR3 DNA reads as TGCGCCAGCAGCCAAGGGAGGAACAAACAGGGTGGCTACACCTTC.